This passage covers 21 T cell receptor beta chains from one sample sequenced in a study of vaccination effects on CD4 cells after COVID-19. Their antigens are not known. Before sequencing, viral peptide pools were used by the ViraFEST assay to expand antigen-specific CD4+ T cells. Culturing for 10 days preceded CD4+ T cell isolation. All participants had two doses of either the BNT162b2 or mRNA-1273 vaccine. Assay: immunoSEQ multiplex PCR; the TCRdb copy retains only in-frame clones and omits some. Of under 80,000 clones in the sample, about 80% were seen once. The material was CD4+ T cells from PBMCs cultured with HCoV-OC43 spike peptides, obtained after COVID-19 vaccination. Subset in this sample: HCoV-OC43 spike overlapping peptide pool stimulation. All receptors come from a human donor who received a COVID-19 vaccine.

This clone was counted a few times. J is TRBJ1-3 and V is TRBV6-5, with D perhaps TRBD1 (6 bases). The ends were cut back, 6 bases at V and 0 bases at J, with 9 bases in the middle. The germline CDR1 and CDR2 sequences are MNHEY and SVGAGI. This CDR3 has 14 residues. The CDR3 sequence is CASSRTVSGNTIYF. CDR3 in DNA: TGTGCCAGCAGCAGGACAGTCTCTGGAAACACCATATATTTT.

The chain joins TRBV9 to TRBJ1-1, with TRBD1 as a possible D gene (6 bases). Trimming pared 2 bases from V and 2 bases from J, leaving 7 bases between. Germline CDR1 SGDLS, CDR2 YYNGEE. The CDR3 covers 13 residues. The CDR3 reads CASSVDRNTEAFF. DNA of the CDR3: TGTGCCAGCAGCGTGGACAGAAACACTGAAGCTTTCTTT. The whole variable domain, filled in from reference TRBV9 and TRBJ1-1, reads DSGVTQTPKHLITATGQRVTLRCSPRSGDLSVYWYQQSLDQGLQFLIQYYNGEERAKGNILERFSAQQFPDLHSELNLSSLELGDSALYFCASSVDRNTEAFFGQGTRLTVV.

This chain joins TRBV24-1 and TRBJ1-2; 7 bases match TRBD1. The germline CDR1 and CDR2 sequences are KGHDR and SFDVKD. The CDR3 is 14 amino acids. J lost 4 bases, V lost 4 bases, and 5 bases had no gene match. Here the CDR3 reads CATSETGVGYGYTF. The CDR3 DNA is TGTGCCACCAGTGAAACAGGGGTCGGCTATGGCTACACCTTC.

V usage is TRBV14 and J usage is TRBJ2-3, with unresolved D. V was shortened by 4 bases and J by 2 bases, with 10 bases between the two germline ends. There are 14 residues in the CDR3. Germline V CDR1 and CDR2: SGHDN, FVKESK. The DNA of the CDR3 is TGTGCCAGCAGCCGGCTTAAGGCCACAGATACGCAGTATTTT. Encoded protein: CASSRLKATDTQYF.

The V call is TRBV5-1, the J call TRBJ2-2; 8 positions agree with TRBD2. CDR1 is SGHRS and CDR2 is YFSETQ in the germline V gene. The CDR3 covers 14 residues. After removal of 4 bases from V and 4 bases from J, the junction contained 3 bases not matched to a gene. The CDR3 bases are TGCGCCAGCAGCCCGGGAGGGTTCACCGGGGAGCTGTTTTTT. Encoded protein: CASSPGGFTGELFF.

This rearrangement joins TRBV29-1 to TRBJ2-6, with D perhaps assigned TRBD1 or TRBD2 (5 bases each). The CDR3 is 15 amino acids. CDR1 and CDR2 (germline): SQVTM, ANQGSEA. V was cut by 1 base and J by 4 bases, with 11 bases left in between. CDR3 residues: CSVEGDGTGANVLTF. In DNA form, the CDR3 reads TGCAGCGTTGAAGGAGACGGGACCGGGGCCAACGTCCTGACTTTC.

J is TRBJ2-3 and V is TRBV9; no clear D gene. This CDR3 contains 14 residues. CDR1 and CDR2 from the germline V gene are SGDLS and YYNGEE. With 4 bases removed from V and 1 base from J, the gap between germline ends came to 10 bases. The CDR3 nucleotides are TGTGCCAGCAGCCCTCAGTCCCGCACAGATACGCAGTATTTT. It translates to CASSPQSRTDTQYF.

This rearrangement joins TRBV18 to TRBJ2-4; 9 bases line up with TRBD1. The V gene's germline CDR1 is KGHSH and CDR2 LQKENI. Losses at the gene ends were 0 bases for V and 7 bases for J; bases not matched to a gene: 7. The CDR3 is made up of 16 amino acids. The CDR3 DNA is TGTGCCAGCTCACCACCCGGGACAGGGTTGGGCAACATTCAGTACTTC. Translated, it gives CASSPPGTGLGNIQYF.

The chain has TRBV3-1 (or the pseudogene TRBV3-2) and TRBJ1-2; 9 nucleotides align to TRBD1. The germline V gene has CDR1 LGHDT and CDR2 YNNKEL (reference sequence). With V trimmed by 2 bases and J by 5 bases, 6 bases remained unmatched. The CDR3 consists of 15 residues. CDR3 protein: CASSQPTGGEYGYTF. The CDR3 DNA follows: TGTGCCAGCAGCCAACCGACAGGGGGGGAATATGGCTACACCTTC.

V and J are TRBV20-1 and TRBJ1-3; D is uncertain. There are 11 residues in the CDR3. The germline V and J ends were trimmed by 7 bases and 4 bases, with 8 bases remaining between them. Per germline, CDR1 DFQATT and CDR2 SNEGSKA (reference sequence). CDR3 region: CSGQLGNTIYF. The CDR3 DNA reads as TGCAGTGGGCAGTTGGGAAACACCATATATTTT.

The V gene is TRBV7-7, the J gene TRBJ2-3, with TRBD1 matching 9 bases. The CDR3 length is 15 residues. CDR1 and CDR2 (germline): SSHAT, FNYEAQ (reference sequence). With 5 bases clipped from V and 0 bases from J, the junction kept 3 bases outside the gene matches. The CDR3 region is CASSRTGDSTDTQYF. Written as DNA, the CDR3 is TGTGCCAGCAGCCGGACAGGGGACAGCACAGATACGCAGTATTTT.

The genes are TRBV4-1 and TRBJ1-2; 7 bases line up with TRBD1. V lost 6 bases and J lost 3; bases outside the gene matches: 10. CDR1 is MGHRA and CDR2 is YSYEKL in the germline V gene. This CDR3 spans 15 amino acids. The CDR3 bases are TGCGCCAGCAGGCAAACCCAGGGGGACTACTATGGCTACACCTTC. It is translated as CASRQTQGDYYGYTF.

J is TRBJ1-5 and V is TRBV30, with no clear D. This CDR3 region has 13 residues. Germline loops: CDR1 GTSNPN, CDR2 SVGIG (reference sequence). The V gene lost 1 base and the J gene lost 3 bases, with 7 bases spanning the gap. For the CDR3, the DNA is TGTGCCTGGAGTGGAGGTAACAATCAGCCCCAGCATTTT. Residues: CAWSGGNNQPQHF.

V usage is TRBV7-2 and J usage is TRBJ1-2, with TRBD1 matching over 7 bases. Germline CDR1 and CDR2: SGHTA and FQGNSA. The CDR3 runs to 14 residues. V lost 0 bases and J lost 4; bases outside the gene matches: 2. The CDR3 sequence: CASSLASGGYGYTF. The DNA for the CDR3 is TGTGCCAGCAGCTTAGCGTCAGGGGGCTATGGCTACACCTTC. The full variable domain, with the rest looked up from reference TRBV7-2 and TRBJ1-2, is GAGVSQSPSNKVTEKGKDVELRCDPISGHTALYWYRQSLGQGLEFLIYFQGNSAPDKSGLPSDRFSAERTGGSVSTLTIQRTQQEDSAVYLCASSLASGGYGYTFGSGTRLTVV.

V and J are TRBV6-2 or TRBV6-3 and TRBJ2-7, with a weak D call TRBD2 (6 bases). Trimming stripped 4 bases from V and 0 bases from J, with 13 bases between. The CDR3 sequence is 15 residues long. Germline CDR1 reads MNHEY; CDR2 reads SVGEGT. This chain's CDR3 is CASSSGTSLSYEQYV. In nucleotides, the CDR3 is TGTGCCAGCAGTTCCGGGACTTCCCTCTCCTACGAGCAGTACGTC.

The chain combines TRBV7-3 with TRBJ2-1; 7 bases fit TRBD2. CDR3 size: 16 residues. The V segment lost 1 base and the J segment 4 bases; nucleotides outside the gene matches: 7. Per germline, CDR1 SGHTA and CDR2 FQGTGA. This chain's CDR3 is CASSLMGSGAYNEQFF. CDR3 sequence (DNA): TGTGCCAGCAGCTTAATGGGAAGCGGGGCTTACAATGAGCAGTTCTTC.

V gene TRBV28 combines with J gene TRBJ1-6; 7 nucleotides agree with TRBD1. This CDR3 is built from 17 residues. The V and J ends lost 1 base and 5 bases, in that order; junction bases with no gene match: 8. Germline CDR1 MDHEN, CDR2 SYDVKM. CDR3 DNA: TGTGCCAGCAGTTTATCTCGGTGGGGACAGAATAATTCACCCCTCCACTTT. Residues: CASSLSRWGQNNSPLHF.

The V and J genes are TRBV4-1 and TRBJ2-5; maybe TRBD2 (6 bases). The V gene's germline CDR1 is MGHRA and CDR2 YSYEKL. V was pared by 4 bases and J by 6 bases, with 18 bases between. The CDR3 spans 15 residues. CDR3 in amino acids: CASSPRTGDVKTQYF. The CDR3 nucleotides read TGCGCCAGCAGCCCCAGAACGGGGGATGTAAAGACCCAGTACTTC.

The V and J genes are TRBV5-1 and TRBJ2-7; D perhaps matches TRBD2 (7 bases). CDR3 size: 15 residues. In germline, CDR1 is SGHRS, CDR2 YFSETQ. CDR3 residues: CPWGGPRFSGCEQYV. The CDR3 bases are TGCCCCTGGGGGGGGCCTAGGTTTTCAGGGTGCGAGCAGTACGTC.

The chain employs TRBV19 and TRBJ1-1, with 10 bases that match TRBD1. After removal of 6 bases from V and 6 bases from J, the junction contained 10 bases not matched to a gene. Looked up from germline, CDR1 is LNHDA and CDR2 is SQIVND (reference sequence). CDR3 size: 15 residues. CDR3 DNA: TGTGCCAGTAGGGTCTTAACTGGACAGGGGGCTGAAGCTTTCTTT. This encodes CASRVLTGQGAEAFF.

V gene TRBV6-5 combines with J gene TRBJ1-5; 11 bases align to TRBD1. Germline V gene sequence: CDR1 MNHEY, CDR2 SVGAGI. CDR3 length equals 15 residues. The V segment lost 6 bases and the J segment 4 bases; nucleotides outside the gene matches: 5. The CDR3 region has the DNA TGTGCCAGCAGCCCCGGGACAGGGGGTAATCAGCCCCAGCATTTT. Translated: CASSPGTGGNQPQHF.